The entry below gives a single TCR beta chain sequence along with its context. This clonotype was counted a few times. Its antigen has not been determined. No much larger clone exists at a distance of one base, and base qualities are not known. The sample comes from a study of T cell repertoires in cytomegalovirus infection (dated by TCRdb to 2018 to 2020). Notes on the research overall: Donor HLA type was relevant to the analysis, because carriage of CMV infection together with the matching HLA type was indicated by public TCR beta signatures. Overall study outcomes, separate from this receptor: The ex vivo response was dominated by HLA-C-restricted CMV-specific TCR beta clonotypes, which also provided the single most frequent clonotype in two of eight donors. Cumulative frequency of public TCR beta family members discriminated carriers of CMV infection plus the relevant HLA type in this cohort and an independent 352-donor cohort.

Sequencing instrument: Illumina HiSeq 1500. TCRdb trimmed the raw reads at Q25, called clones with MiXCR and kept productive beta chains. Every entry covers one CDR3 protein and lists the most common genes and DNA from its rows. For this sample the table gives under 300,000 distinct CDR3 sequences, of which roughly 12% were detected only once. Under 2% of the sample goes to the ten largest clones. The germline V gene supplies CDR1 SQVTM and CDR2 ANQGSEA. Including cysteine and phenylalanine, the CDR3 has 14 amino acids. Of the read, only the CDR3 DNA is kept; its 42 bases are in frame from base 1. Specimen: PBMCs. The chain is made from TRBV29-1 and TRBJ2-1; the D gene is tentatively TRBD1 or TRBD2, each matching 5 bases. The sequence came from a human donor in good health (CMV status not recorded). Some clones in this sample may be carry-over from other donors' samples. The sequenced DNA: TGCACCGCAATCCGGGACGGGGCGTTCGGTGAGCAGTTCTTC. It translates to CTAIRDGAFGEQFF.